The source of this TCR beta chain is a study of control samples from healthy donors and cancer patients. The assay was immunoSEQ multiplex PCR, and TCRdb's table has in-frame clones only and misses some. Of 100,000 or so clones listed, approximately 90% are singletons. The CDR3 runs 11 residues. V lost 3 bases and J lost 9, with 8 bases in between. The germline V gene has CDR1 MDHEN and CDR2 SYDVKM. The chain joins TRBV28 to TRBJ1-2; D is possibly TRBD1 (5 bases). Specimen: blood. The receptor was isolated from a man younger than 40 in good health. Here the CDR3 reads CASSLGDRYTF. The CDR3 DNA sequence: TGTGCCAGCAGTTTGGGGGACCGCTACACCTTC.